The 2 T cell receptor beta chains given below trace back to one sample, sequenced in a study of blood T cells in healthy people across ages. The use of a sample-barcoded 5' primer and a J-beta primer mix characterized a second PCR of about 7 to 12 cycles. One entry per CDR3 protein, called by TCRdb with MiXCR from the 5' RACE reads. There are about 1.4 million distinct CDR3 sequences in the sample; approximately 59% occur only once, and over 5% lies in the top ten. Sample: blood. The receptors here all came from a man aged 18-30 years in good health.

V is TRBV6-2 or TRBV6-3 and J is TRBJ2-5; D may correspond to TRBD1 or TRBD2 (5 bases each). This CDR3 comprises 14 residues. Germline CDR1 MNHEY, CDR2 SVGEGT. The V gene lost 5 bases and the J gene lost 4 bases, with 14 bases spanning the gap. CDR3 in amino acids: CASSAGAGRETQYF. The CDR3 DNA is TGTGCCAGCAGTGCCGGGGCGGGTAGAGAGACCCAGTACTTC.

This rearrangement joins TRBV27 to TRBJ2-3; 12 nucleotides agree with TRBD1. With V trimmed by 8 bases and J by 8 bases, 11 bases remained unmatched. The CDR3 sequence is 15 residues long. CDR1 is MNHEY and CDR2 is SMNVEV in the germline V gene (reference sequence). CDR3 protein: CASALSGTGGVTQYF. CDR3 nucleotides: TGTGCCAGCGCCCTCAGCGGGACAGGGGGCGTTACGCAGTATTTT.